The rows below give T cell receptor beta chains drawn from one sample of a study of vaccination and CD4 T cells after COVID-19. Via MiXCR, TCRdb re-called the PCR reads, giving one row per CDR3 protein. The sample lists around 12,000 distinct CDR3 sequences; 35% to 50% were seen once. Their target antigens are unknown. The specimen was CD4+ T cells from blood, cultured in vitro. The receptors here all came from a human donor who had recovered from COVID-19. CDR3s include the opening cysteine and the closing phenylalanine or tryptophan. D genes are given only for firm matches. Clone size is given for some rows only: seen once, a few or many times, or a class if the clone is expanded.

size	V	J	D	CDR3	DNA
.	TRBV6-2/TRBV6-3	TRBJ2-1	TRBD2	CASSYSGLAGAVYNEQFF	TGTGCCAGCAGTTACTCGGGATTAGCGGGGGCGGTCTACAATGAGCAGTTCTTC
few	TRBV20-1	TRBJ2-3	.	CSASGGNSFTDTQYF	TGCAGTGCTAGCGGGGGAAACTCTTTCACAGATACGCAGTATTTT
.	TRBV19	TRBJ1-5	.	CASSIDGPNQPQHF	TGTGCCAGTTCGATTGACGGTCCCAATCAGCCCCAGCATTTT
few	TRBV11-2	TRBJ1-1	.	CASSFDRLNTEAFF	TGTGCCAGCAGCTTCGACAGGCTGAACACTGAAGCTTTCTTT
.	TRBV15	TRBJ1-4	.	CATSRVPSQKLFF	TGTGCCACCAGCAGAGTACCCTCTCAAAAACTGTTTTTT
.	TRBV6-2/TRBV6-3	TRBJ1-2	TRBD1	CASADRVYGYTF	TGTGCCAGTGCTGACAGGGTCTATGGCTACACCTTC
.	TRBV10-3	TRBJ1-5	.	CAISAEQGGWQPQHF	TGTGCCATCAGTGCTGAGCAGGGCGGATGGCAGCCCCAGCATTTT
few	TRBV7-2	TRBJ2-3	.	CASSLVAQLTDTQYF	TGTGCCAGCAGCTTAGTCGCACAACTCACAGATACGCAGTATTTT
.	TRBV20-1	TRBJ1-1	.	CSARQGMRANTEAFF	TGCAGTGCTAGACAGGGGATGAGGGCGAACACTGAAGCTTTCTTT
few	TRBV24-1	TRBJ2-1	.	CATSVAGQSSYNEQFF	TGTGCCACCAGTGTTGCGGGACAGAGCTCCTACAATGAGCAGTTCTTC
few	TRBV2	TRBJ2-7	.	CASRKDRTSSYEQYF	TGTGCCAGCAGAAAAGACAGGACGAGCTCCTACGAGCAGTACTTC
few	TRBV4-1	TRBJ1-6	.	CASSQQTGLIDSPLHF	TGCGCCAGCAGCCAGCAAACAGGGTTAATAGATTCACCCCTCCACTTT
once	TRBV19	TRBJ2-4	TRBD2	CASRTLAGVGKNIQYF	TGTGCCAGTAGGACTCTAGCGGGAGTGGGCAAAAACATTCAGTACTTC
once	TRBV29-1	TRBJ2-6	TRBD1	CSVKTGAGANVLTF	TGCAGCGTTAAGACAGGGGCTGGGGCCAACGTCCTGACTTTC
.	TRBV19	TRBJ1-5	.	CASRRWGDSNQPQHF	TGTGCCAGTAGGAGATGGGGGGACAGCAATCAGCCCCAGCATTTT
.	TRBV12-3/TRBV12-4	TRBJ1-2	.	CASSPPSGYGYTF	TGTGCCAGCAGTCCCCCGAGTGGCTATGGCTACACCTTC
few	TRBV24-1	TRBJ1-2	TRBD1	CATSEKTGQSGPRGYGYTF	TGTGCCACCAGTGAAAAGACGGGACAGTCGGGGCCCCGAGGCTATGGCTACACCTTC
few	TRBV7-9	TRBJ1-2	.	CASSASQIFTNYGYTF	TGTGCCAGCAGCGCCTCACAGATTTTTACCAACTATGGCTACACCTTC
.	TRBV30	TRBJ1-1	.	CAWSEGWLNAEAFF	TGTGCCTGGAGCGAAGGGTGGCTGAATGCTGAAGCTTTCTTT
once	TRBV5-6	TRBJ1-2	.	CASSFGRNYGYTF	TGTGCCAGCAGCTTTGGACGGAACTATGGCTACACCTTC
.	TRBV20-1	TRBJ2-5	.	CSALSGGTGVETQYF	TGCAGTGCCCTAAGCGGGGGGACAGGGGTAGAGACCCAGTACTTC
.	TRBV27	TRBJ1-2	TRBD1	CASSFTGGYGYTF	TGTGCCAGCAGTTTCACAGGGGGCTATGGCTACACCTTC
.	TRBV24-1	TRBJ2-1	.	CATSDPRLRNEQFF	TGTGCCACCAGTGATCCCCGCCTCCGTAATGAGCAGTTCTTC
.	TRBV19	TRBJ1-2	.	CASSIDLLRGHGYTF	TGTGCCAGTAGTATAGATCTACTTCGGGGCCATGGCTACACCTTC
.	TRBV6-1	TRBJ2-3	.	CASSPGPISDTQYF	TGTGCCAGCAGTCCCGGGCCCATATCGGATACGCAGTATTTT
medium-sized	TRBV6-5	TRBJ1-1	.	CASSSGNTEAFF	TGTGCCAGCAGTTCAGGGAACACTGAAGCTTTCTTT
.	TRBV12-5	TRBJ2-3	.	CASGLGNTDTQYF	TGTGCTAGTGGTTTGGGCAACACAGATACGCAGTATTTT
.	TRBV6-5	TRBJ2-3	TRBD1	CASSSLTGGSTDTQYF	TGTGCCAGCAGTTCGCTGACAGGGGGGAGCACAGATACGCAGTATTTT
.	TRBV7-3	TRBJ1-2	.	CASSLTDGYGYTF	TGTGCCAGCAGCTTAACTGACGGGTATGGCTACACCTTC
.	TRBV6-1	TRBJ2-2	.	CASTIQGMRTGELFF	TGTGCCAGCACGATACAGGGAATGCGGACCGGGGAGCTGTTTTTT
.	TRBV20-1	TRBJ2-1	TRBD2	CSAGQPSGTYNEQFF	TGCAGTGCCGGACAACCTAGCGGTACCTACAATGAGCAGTTCTTC
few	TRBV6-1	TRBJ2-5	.	CASQLTGAQETQYF	TGTGCCAGCCAGCTTACAGGAGCCCAAGAGACCCAGTACTTC
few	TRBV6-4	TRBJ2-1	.	CASSPREAGDEQFF	TGTGCCAGCAGCCCCCGAGAGGCCGGCGATGAGCAGTTCTTC
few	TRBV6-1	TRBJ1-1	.	CASSEPRRNTEAFF	TGTGCCAGCAGTGAACCCCGGAGGAACACTGAAGCTTTCTTT
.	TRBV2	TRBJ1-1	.	CASSPLKGQANEAFF	TGTGCCAGCAGTCCCCTTAAGGGACAAGCTAATGAAGCTTTCTTT
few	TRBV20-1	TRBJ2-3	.	CSAGPARISTDTQYF	TGCAGTGCGGGCCCGGCCCGGATTAGCACAGATACGCAGTATTTT
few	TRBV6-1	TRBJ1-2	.	CASSVVDGYTF	TGTGCCAGCAGTGTCGTGGATGGCTACACCTTC
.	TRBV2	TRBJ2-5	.	CASSEPPGETQYF	TGTGCCAGCAGTGAACCCCCCGGGGAGACCCAGTACTTC
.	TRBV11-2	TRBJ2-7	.	CASSLRQGGGGNYEQYF	TGTGCCAGCAGCTTACGACAGGGAGGCGGTGGGAATTACGAGCAGTACTTC
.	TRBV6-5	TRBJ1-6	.	CASSSDGRWDNSPLHF	TGTGCCAGCAGTTCGGACGGGAGGTGGGATAATTCACCCCTCCACTTT
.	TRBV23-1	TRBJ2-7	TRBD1	CASSRGGQSYEQYF	TGCGCCAGCAGTCGAGGGGGACAGTCCTACGAGCAGTACTTC
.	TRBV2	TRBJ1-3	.	CASTERRGYSGNTIYF	TGTGCCAGCACCGAGCGGAGGGGATACTCTGGAAACACCATATATTTT
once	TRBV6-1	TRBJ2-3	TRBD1	CASTEDRGWNTQYF	TGTGCCAGCACTGAGGACAGGGGGTGGAATACGCAGTATTTT
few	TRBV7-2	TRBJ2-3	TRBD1	CASSLGTGTRTDTQYF	TGTGCCAGCAGCTTAGGGACAGGGACCCGCACAGATACGCAGTATTTT
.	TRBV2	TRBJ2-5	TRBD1	CASGSKKGQLQETQYF	TGTGCCAGCGGGTCCAAGAAGGGACAGCTCCAAGAGACCCAGTACTTC
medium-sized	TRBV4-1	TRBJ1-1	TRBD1	CASSHAGTGDTEAFF	TGCGCCAGCAGCCACGCCGGGACAGGGGACACTGAAGCTTTCTTT
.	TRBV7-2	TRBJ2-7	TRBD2	CASSWKAGAPYEQYF	TGTGCCAGCAGCTGGAAAGCGGGGGCCCCCTACGAGCAGTACTTC
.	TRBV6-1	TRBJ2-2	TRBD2	CASISILAGTGELFF	TGTGCCAGCATATCCATCCTAGCGGGAACCGGGGAGCTGTTTTTT
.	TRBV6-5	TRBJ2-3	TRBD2	CASSYERGITDTQYF	TGTGCCAGCAGTTACGAGCGGGGGATAACAGATACGCAGTATTTT
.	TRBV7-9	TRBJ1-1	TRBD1	CASSLEQGTEAFF	TGTGCCAGCAGCCTAGAACAGGGGACTGAAGCTTTCTTT
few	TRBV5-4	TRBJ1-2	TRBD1	CASSVHGTGLINYGYTF	TGTGCCAGCAGCGTACATGGGACAGGACTGATTAACTATGGCTACACCTTC
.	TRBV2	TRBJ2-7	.	CASSGGRISYEQYF	TGTGCCAGCAGTGGCGGCAGGATCTCCTACGAGCAGTACTTC
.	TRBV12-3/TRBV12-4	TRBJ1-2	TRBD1	CASSLGTGGANYGYTF	TGTGCCAGCAGTTTAGGGACAGGGGGCGCTAACTATGGCTACACCTTC
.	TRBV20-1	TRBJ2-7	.	CSARDPGQISYEQYF	TGCAGTGCTAGAGATCCCGGACAGATCTCCTACGAGCAGTACTTC
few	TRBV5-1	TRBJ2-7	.	CASSMGHGTYEQYF	TGCGCCAGCAGCATGGGACACGGAACCTACGAGCAGTACTTC
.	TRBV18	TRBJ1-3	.	CASSPRDNYSGNTIYF	TGTGCCAGCTCACCGCGGGACAACTACTCTGGAAACACCATATATTTT